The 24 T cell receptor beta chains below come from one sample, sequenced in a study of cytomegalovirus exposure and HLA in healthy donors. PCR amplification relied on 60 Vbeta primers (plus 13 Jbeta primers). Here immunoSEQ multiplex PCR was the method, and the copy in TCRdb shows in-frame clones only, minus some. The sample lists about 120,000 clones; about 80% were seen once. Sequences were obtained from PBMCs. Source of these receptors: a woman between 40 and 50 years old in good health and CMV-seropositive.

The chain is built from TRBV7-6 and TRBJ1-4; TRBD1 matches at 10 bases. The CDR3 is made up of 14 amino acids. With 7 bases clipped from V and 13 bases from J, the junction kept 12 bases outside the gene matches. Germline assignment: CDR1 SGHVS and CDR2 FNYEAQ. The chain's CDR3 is CASNNPGQGPALFF. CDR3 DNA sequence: TGTGCCAGCAATAACCCGGGACAGGGGCCCGCACTGTTTTTT.

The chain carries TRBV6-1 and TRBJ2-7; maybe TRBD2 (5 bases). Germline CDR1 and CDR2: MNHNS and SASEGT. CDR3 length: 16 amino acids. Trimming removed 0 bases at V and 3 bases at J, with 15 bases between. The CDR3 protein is CASSEARGLKLYEQYF. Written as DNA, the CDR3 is TGTGCCAGCAGTGAAGCGCGCGGGTTAAAGCTCTACGAGCAGTACTTC.

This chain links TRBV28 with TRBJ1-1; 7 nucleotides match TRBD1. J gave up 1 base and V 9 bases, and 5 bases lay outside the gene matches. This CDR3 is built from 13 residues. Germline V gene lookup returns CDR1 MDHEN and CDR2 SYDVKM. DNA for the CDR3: TGTGCCAGTGTGACAGGGTCGAACACTGAAGCTTTCTTT. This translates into CASVTGSNTEAFF. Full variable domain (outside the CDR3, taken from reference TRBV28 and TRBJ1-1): DVKVTQSSRYLVKRTGEKVFLECVQDMDHENMFWYRQDPGLGLRLIYFSYDVKMKEKGDIPEGYSVSREKKERFSLILESASTNQTSMYLCASVTGSNTEAFFGQGTRLTVV.

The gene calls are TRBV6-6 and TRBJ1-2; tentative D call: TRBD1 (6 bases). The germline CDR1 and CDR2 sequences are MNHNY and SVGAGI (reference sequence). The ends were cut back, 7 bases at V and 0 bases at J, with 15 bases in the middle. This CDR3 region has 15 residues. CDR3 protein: CASINRDTSNYGYTF. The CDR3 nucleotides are TGTGCCAGCATTAACAGGGATACCTCTAACTATGGCTACACCTTC.

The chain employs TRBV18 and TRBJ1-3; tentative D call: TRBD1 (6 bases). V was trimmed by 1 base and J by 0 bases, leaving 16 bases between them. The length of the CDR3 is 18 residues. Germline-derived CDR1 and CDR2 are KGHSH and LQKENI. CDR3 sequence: CASSPLVSRGSSGNTIYF. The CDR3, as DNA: TGTGCCAGCTCACCACTCGTTTCCAGGGGAAGCTCTGGAAACACCATATATTTT.

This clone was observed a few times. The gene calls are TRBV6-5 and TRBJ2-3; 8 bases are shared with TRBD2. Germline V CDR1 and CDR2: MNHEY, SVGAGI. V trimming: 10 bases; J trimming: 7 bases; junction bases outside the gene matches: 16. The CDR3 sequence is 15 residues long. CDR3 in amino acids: CATLGVGGGQNTQYF. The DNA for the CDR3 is TGTGCCACCCTCGGCGTAGGCGGGGGGCAGAATACGCAGTATTTT.

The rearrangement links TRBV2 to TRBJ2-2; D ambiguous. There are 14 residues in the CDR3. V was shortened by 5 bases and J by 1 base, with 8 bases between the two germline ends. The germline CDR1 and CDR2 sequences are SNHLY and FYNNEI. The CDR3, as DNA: TGTGCCAGCAGTACTGACTTGAACACCGGGGAGCTGTTTTTT. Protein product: CASSTDLNTGELFF.

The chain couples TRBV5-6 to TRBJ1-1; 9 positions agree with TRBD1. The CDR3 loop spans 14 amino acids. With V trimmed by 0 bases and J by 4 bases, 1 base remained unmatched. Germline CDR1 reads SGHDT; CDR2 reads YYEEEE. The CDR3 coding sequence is TGTGCCAGCAGCTTGGCGACAGGGGGCACTGAAGCTTTCTTT. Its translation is CASSLATGGTEAFF.

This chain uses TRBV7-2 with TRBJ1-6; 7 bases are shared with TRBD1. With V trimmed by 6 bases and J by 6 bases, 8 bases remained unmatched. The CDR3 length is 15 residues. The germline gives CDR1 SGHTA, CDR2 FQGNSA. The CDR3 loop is CASRDNRGANSPLHF. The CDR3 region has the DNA TGTGCCAGCAGGGATAACAGGGGCGCTAATTCACCCCTCCACTTT.

CDR3 bases: TGTGCCAGTGCGAACTATGGCTACACCTTC. Amino acids: CASANYGYTF. The V and J genes are TRBV6-6 and TRBJ1-2; the D is unclear. This CDR3 comprises 10 residues. V was shortened by 9 bases and J by 2 bases, with 4 bases between the two germline ends. The V gene's germline CDR1 is MNHNY and CDR2 SVGAGI (reference sequence).

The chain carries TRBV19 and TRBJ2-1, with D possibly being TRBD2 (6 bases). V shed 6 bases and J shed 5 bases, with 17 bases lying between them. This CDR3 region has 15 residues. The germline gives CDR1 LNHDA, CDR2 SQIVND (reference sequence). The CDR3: CASRGWEAKDNEQFF. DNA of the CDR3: TGTGCCAGTAGGGGCTGGGAGGCCAAGGACAATGAGCAGTTCTTC.

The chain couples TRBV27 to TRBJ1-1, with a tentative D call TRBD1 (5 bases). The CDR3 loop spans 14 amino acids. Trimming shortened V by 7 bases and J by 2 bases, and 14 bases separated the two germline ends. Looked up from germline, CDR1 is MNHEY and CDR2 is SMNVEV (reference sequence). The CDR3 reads CASISGGLNTEAFF. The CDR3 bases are TGTGCCAGCATCTCTGGGGGGTTAAACACTGAAGCTTTCTTT.

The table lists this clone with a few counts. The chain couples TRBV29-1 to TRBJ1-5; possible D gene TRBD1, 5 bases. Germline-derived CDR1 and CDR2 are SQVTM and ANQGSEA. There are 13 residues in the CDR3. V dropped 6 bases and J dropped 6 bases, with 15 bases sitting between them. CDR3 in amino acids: CSVRGDGGQPQHF. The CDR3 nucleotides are TGCAGCGTCCGGGGGGATGGAGGTCAGCCCCAGCATTTT.

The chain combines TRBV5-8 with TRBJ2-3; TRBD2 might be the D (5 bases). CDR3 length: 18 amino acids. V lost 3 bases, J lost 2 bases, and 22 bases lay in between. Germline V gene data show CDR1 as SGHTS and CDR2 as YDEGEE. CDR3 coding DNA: TGTGCCAGCAGCTCGTGGAACCTAGCAGTTCTGCACACAGATACGCAGTATTTT. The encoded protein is CASSSWNLAVLHTDTQYF.

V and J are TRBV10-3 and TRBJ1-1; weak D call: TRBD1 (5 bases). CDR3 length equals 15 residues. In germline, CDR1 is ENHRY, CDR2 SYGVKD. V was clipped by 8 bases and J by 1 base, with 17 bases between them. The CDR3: CAIGGETGWNTEAFF. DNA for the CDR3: TGTGCCATCGGGGGGGAAACAGGTTGGAACACTGAAGCTTTCTTT.

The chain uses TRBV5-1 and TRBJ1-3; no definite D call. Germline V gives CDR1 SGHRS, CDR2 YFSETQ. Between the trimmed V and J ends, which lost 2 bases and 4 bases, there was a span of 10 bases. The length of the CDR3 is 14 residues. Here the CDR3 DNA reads TGCGCCAGCAGCTTTGGAGGGTTGGGAAACACCATATATTTT. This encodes CASSFGGLGNTIYF.

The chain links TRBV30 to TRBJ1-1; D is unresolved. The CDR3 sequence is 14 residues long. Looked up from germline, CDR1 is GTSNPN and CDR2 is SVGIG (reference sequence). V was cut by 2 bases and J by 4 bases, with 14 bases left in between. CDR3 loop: CAWSKTQVGTEAFF. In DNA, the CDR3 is TGTGCCTGGAGTAAAACCCAGGTGGGCACTGAAGCTTTCTTT.

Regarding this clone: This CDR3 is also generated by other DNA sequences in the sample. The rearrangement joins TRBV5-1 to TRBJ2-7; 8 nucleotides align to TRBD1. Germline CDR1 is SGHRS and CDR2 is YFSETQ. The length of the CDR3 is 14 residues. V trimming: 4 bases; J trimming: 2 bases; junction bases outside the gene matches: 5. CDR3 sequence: CASSPGQGAYEQYF. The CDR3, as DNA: TGCGCCAGCAGCCCTGGACAGGGAGCCTACGAGCAGTACTTC.

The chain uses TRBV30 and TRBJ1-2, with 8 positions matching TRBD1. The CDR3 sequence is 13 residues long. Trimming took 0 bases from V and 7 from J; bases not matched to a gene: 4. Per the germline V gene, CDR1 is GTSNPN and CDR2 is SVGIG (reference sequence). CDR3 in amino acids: CAWSVLGTGGYTF. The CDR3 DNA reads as TGTGCCTGGAGTGTATTGGGGACAGGTGGCTACACCTTC. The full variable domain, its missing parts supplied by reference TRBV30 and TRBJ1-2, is SQTIHQWPATLVQPVGSPLSLECTVEGTSNPNLYWYRQAAGRGLQLLFYSVGIGQISSEVPQNLSASRPQDRQFILSSKKLLLSDSGFYLCAWSVLGTGGYTFGSGTRLTVV.

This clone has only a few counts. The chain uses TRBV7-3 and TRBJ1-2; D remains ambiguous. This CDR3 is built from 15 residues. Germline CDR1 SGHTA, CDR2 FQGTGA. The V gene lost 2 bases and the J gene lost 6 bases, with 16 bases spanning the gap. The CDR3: CASSLLGQPTDGYTF. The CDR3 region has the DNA TGTGCCAGCAGCTTACTTGGTCAGCCGACTGATGGCTACACCTTC.

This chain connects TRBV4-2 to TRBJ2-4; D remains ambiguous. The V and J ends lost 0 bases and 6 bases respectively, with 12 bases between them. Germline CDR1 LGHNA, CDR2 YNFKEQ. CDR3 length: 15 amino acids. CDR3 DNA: TGTGCCAGCAGCCAAGATCGGCCTCCGGGAAACATTCAGTACTTC. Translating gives CASSQDRPPGNIQYF.

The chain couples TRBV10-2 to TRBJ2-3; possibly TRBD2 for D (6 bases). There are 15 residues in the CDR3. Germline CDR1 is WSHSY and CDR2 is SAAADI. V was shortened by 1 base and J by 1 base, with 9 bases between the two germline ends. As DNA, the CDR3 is TGCGCCAGCAGTGAGTACGGGACTGGCACAGATACGCAGTATTTT. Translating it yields CASSEYGTGTDTQYF.

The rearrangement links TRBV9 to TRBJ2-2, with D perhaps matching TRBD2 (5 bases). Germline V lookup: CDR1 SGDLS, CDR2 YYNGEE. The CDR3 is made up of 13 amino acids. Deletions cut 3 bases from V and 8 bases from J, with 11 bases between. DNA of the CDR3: TGTGCCAGCAGCGCAGAGGGCGCGGGGGAGCTGTTTTTT. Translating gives CASSAEGAGELFF.

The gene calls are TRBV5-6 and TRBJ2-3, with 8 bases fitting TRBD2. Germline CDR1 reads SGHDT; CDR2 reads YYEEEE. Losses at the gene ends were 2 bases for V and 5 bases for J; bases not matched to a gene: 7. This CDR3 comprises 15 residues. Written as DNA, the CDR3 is TGTGCCAGCAGCTTCGGCGGGGGGAGGGGAGATACGCAGTATTTT. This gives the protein CASSFGGGRGDTQYF.